A single sample is the source of the 30 T cell receptor beta chains below, sequenced in a study of shared clonotypes between healthy human individuals (dated by TCRdb to 2018 to 2021). Libraries were prepared through the immunoSEQ multiplex PCR assay. Imported from immuneACCESS, the table was reduced by TCRdb to in-frame sequences with V and J called. These copies leave out some clones; in studies compared against another copy, an unresolved V gene accounts for under half, and the cause of the remainder is not known. This sample has approximately 98,000 clones in its table, and 55% to 70% of those were observed once. 24% of the sample is in the top ten clones. Sequencing input: memory CD8+ T cells sorted from blood. The label giving this sample's cell subset or site can be read as: CD45RO+ cells pooled with CCR7-negative TemRA cells. The source is a woman in her 30s in good health.

The chain combines TRBV27 with TRBJ2-7, with D perhaps matching TRBD1 (6 bases). The V and J ends lost 6 bases and 0 bases respectively, with 12 bases between them. Germline CDR1 is MNHEY and CDR2 is SMNVEV (reference sequence). This CDR3 is 14 amino acids long. The CDR3 coding sequence is TGTGCCAGCAGCCGCCAGGGGAGCTCCTACGAGCAGTACTTC. Its protein is CASSRQGSSYEQYF.

The chain combines TRBV19 with TRBJ1-5, with D perhaps TRBD1 (5 bases). V gave up 4 bases and J gave up 5 bases, with 9 bases separating them. Germline CDR1 reads LNHDA; CDR2 reads SQIVND (reference sequence). The length of the CDR3 is 13 residues. This CDR3 is CASSTRGHQPQHF. In nucleotides, the CDR3 is TGTGCCAGTAGTACGCGGGGACATCAGCCCCAGCATTTT.

This CDR3 reads CASSQTLAGGPVKNIQYF. As DNA, the CDR3 is TGTGCCAGCAGCCAAACTCTAGCGGGAGGGCCTGTCAAAAACATTCAGTACTTC. This sequence joins TRBV28 and TRBJ2-4; 12 nucleotides line up with TRBD2. Germline lookup yields CDR1 MDHEN and CDR2 SYDVKM. The CDR3 contains 18 residues. V trimming: 6 bases; J trimming: 3 bases; junction bases outside the gene matches: 12.

V is TRBV7-2 and J is TRBJ2-3; D not certain. V was trimmed by 2 bases and J by 4 bases, leaving 4 bases between them. The CDR3 consists of 12 residues. In germline, CDR1 is SGHTA, CDR2 FQGNSA. Here the CDR3 reads CASSLYPDTQYF. The DNA of the CDR3 is TGTGCCAGCAGCTTATACCCAGATACGCAGTATTTT. The complete variable domain, with remaining parts taken from reference TRBV7-2 and TRBJ2-3, reads GAGVSQSPSNKVTEKGKDVELRCDPISGHTALYWYRQSLGQGLEFLIYFQGNSAPDKSGLPSDRFSAERTGGSVSTLTIQRTQQEDSAVYLCASSLYPDTQYFGPGTRLTVL.

This chain's CDR3 is CASSRTRDRGSEQYF. The CDR3 nucleotides read TGTGCCAGCAGCCGGACCCGGGACAGGGGGAGCGAGCAGTACTTC. The chain uses TRBV5-4 and TRBJ2-7, with 11 positions matching TRBD1. After removal of 4 bases from V and 6 bases from J, the junction contained 9 bases not matched to a gene. The CDR3 extends over 15 amino acids. Germline V gene data show CDR1 as SGHNT and CDR2 as YYREEE (reference sequence).

The chain combines TRBV5-1 with TRBJ1-3; no clear D. Germline CDR1 is SGHRS and CDR2 is YFSETQ. Trimming left V 7 bases short and J 0 bases short, with 11 bases between. This CDR3 is 14 amino acids long. The CDR3 loop is CASGRGYSGNTIYF. In nucleotides, the CDR3 is TGCGCCAGCGGGCGGGGTTACTCTGGAAACACCATATATTTT.

About this clone: An end of the junction differs from the germline gene, which may be a read error. The chain uses TRBV6-5 and TRBJ1-6; D gene unclear. The length of the CDR3 is 15 residues. Looked up from germline, CDR1 is MNHEY and CDR2 is SVGAGI. CDR3 region: CASSDSATEHSPLHF. The CDR3 nucleotides are TGTGCCAGCAGTGACTCGGCGACCGAGCATTCACCCCTCCACTTT.

Only a few counts were recorded for this clone. This rearrangement joins TRBV28 to TRBJ2-3; TRBD1 matches 8 bases. Germline-derived CDR1 and CDR2 are MDHEN and SYDVKM. There are 17 residues in the CDR3. Trimming removed 6 bases from V and 1 base from J; junction bases left unmatched: 12. The CDR3 nucleotides are TGTGCCAGCAGCTTACCCCGACAGGGGTTAGGCACAGATACGCAGTATTTT. Its protein product is CASSLPRQGLGTDTQYF.

The rearrangement uses TRBV6-5 and TRBJ2-7; D unresolved. This CDR3 contains 13 residues. Germline-derived CDR1 and CDR2 are MNHEY and SVGAGI. Trimming removed 5 bases at V and 2 bases at J, with 10 bases between. CDR3 nucleotides: TGTGCCAGCAGTCCGCACCCACCCTACGAGCAGTACTTC. Residues: CASSPHPPYEQYF.

The chain recombines TRBV6-4 with TRBJ1-2; tentatively, D is TRBD1 (5 bases). Trimming pared 10 bases from V and 4 bases from J, leaving 25 bases between. The V gene's germline CDR1 is MRHNA and CDR2 SNTAGT. There are 16 residues in the CDR3. CDR3 loop: CATSAEGPQASYGYTF. CDR3 coding DNA: TGTGCCACCAGCGCCGAGGGACCCCAAGCGAGCTATGGCTACACCTTC.

This clone was detected a few times. This rearrangement joins TRBV19 to TRBJ1-5, with TRBD1 as a possible D gene (5 bases). This CDR3 comprises 14 residues. V gave up 6 bases and J gave up 5 bases, with 14 bases separating them. Germline assignment: CDR1 LNHDA and CDR2 SQIVND (reference sequence). CDR3 sequence: CASRSDRYDQPQHF. The CDR3 DNA reads TGTGCCAGTAGGTCCGACAGATACGATCAGCCCCAGCATTTT.

This clone appeared a single time. In the same sample, other DNA sequences code for this CDR3. This chain links TRBV5-1 with TRBJ2-1; 9 nucleotides agree with TRBD2. This CDR3 has 15 residues. Germline CDR1 SGHRS, CDR2 YFSETQ. J lost 3 bases, V lost 1 base, and 2 bases had no gene match. The CDR3, as DNA: TGCGCCAGCAGCTTGAGTAGCGGGAGCTACAATGAGCAGTTCTTC. Translated: CASSLSSGSYNEQFF. Full variable domain (outside the CDR3, taken from reference TRBV5-1 and TRBJ2-1): KAGVTQTPRYLIKTRGQQVTLSCSPISGHRSVSWYQQTPGQGLQFLFEYFSETQRNKGNFPGRFSGRQFSNSRSEMNVSTLELGDSALYLCASSLSSGSYNEQFFGPGTRLTVL.

The J gene is TRBJ2-5, the V gene TRBV25-1; the D is unclear. Deletions cut 5 bases from V and 2 bases from J, with 15 bases between. Germline values: CDR1 MGHDK, CDR2 SYGVNS. This CDR3 contains 15 residues. Here the CDR3 DNA reads TGTGCCAGCAGTCCCCGGGCATCTTCGCAAGAGACCCAGTACTTC. Translating it yields CASSPRASSQETQYF.

This chain links TRBV11-2 with TRBJ2-7; D possibly corresponds to TRBD2 (5 bases). Germline CDR1 and CDR2: SGHAT and FQNNGV. V dropped 2 bases and J dropped 3 bases, with 17 bases sitting between them. The CDR3 is 16 residues long. CDR3 sequence (DNA): TGTGCCAGCAGCTTAACTTCGCTGAAAGGAGGCTACGAGCAGTACTTC. It codes for CASSLTSLKGGYEQYF.

A note on this clone: This sample also contains other DNA sequences that code for the same CDR3. CDR3 DNA sequence: TGTGCCAGCAGCTTACAGAGAGACACTGAAGCTTTCTTT. The encoded protein is CASSLQRDTEAFF. The rearrangement joins TRBV7-2 to TRBJ1-1; D gene ambiguous. V was pared by 2 bases and J by 3 bases, with 7 bases between. CDR1 is SGHTA and CDR2 is FQGNSA in the germline V gene. The CDR3 spans 13 residues.

The CDR3 here is CASSLDPGNTIYF. CDR3 sequence (DNA): TGTGCCAGCAGCTTAGATCCTGGAAACACCATATATTTT. The chain is built from TRBV11-2 and TRBJ1-3; no reliable D call. Germline lookup yields CDR1 SGHAT and CDR2 FQNNGV. Trimming shortened V by 0 bases and J by 2 bases, and 2 bases separated the two germline ends. The CDR3 has 13 amino acids.

This clone was detected once. The rearrangement uses TRBV11-2 and TRBJ1-2, with D unresolved. V was cut by 2 bases and J by 5 bases, with 12 bases left in between. CDR1 SGHAT and CDR2 FQNNGV come from the germline V gene. This CDR3 spans 14 amino acids. CDR3 nucleotides: TGTGCCAGCAGCTTACGTGGACCGACTTATGGCTACACCTTC. Translating it yields CASSLRGPTYGYTF.

This chain connects TRBV5-1 to TRBJ1-1, with D perhaps TRBD1 (5 bases). This CDR3 has 13 residues. Germline CDR1 reads SGHRS; CDR2 reads YFSETQ. The V gene lost 0 bases and the J gene lost 4 bases, with 7 bases spanning the gap. CDR3 residues: CASSLAGLTEAFF. The CDR3 coding sequence is TGCGCCAGCAGCTTGGCAGGGCTCACTGAAGCTTTCTTT.

V gene TRBV21-1 combines with J gene TRBJ2-1; the DNA was not used to check the table's D call, TRBD2. TRBV21-1 corresponds to a pseudogene. The CDR3 has 20 residues. CDR3 sequence: CASSKFASYRENEIHNEQFF. The CDR3 bases are TGTGCCAGCAGCAAGTTTGCCTCTTATCGGGAGAATGAAATACACAATGAGCAGTTCTTC.

J is TRBJ1-5 and V is TRBV28; TRBD1 matches at 9 bases. The CDR3 loop spans 23 amino acids. Germline V gene sequence: CDR1 MDHEN, CDR2 SYDVKM. Unmatched junction bases numbered 27, after V lost 5 bases and J lost 1 base. CDR3 in DNA: TGTGCCAGCAGTCTATACTACACGCGGGACAGGGAATTCTTTGTAGTCAGCAATCAGCCCCAGCATTTT. Amino acids: CASSLYYTRDREFFVVSNQPQHF. Full variable domain (remainder filled in from reference TRBV28 and TRBJ1-5): DVKVTQSSRYLVKRTGEKVFLECVQDMDHENMFWYRQDPGLGLRLIYFSYDVKMKEKGDIPEGYSVSREKKERFSLILESASTNQTSMYLCASSLYYTRDREFFVVSNQPQHFGDGTRLSIL.

The sample holds a few counts of this clone. The chain combines TRBV6-5 with TRBJ2-3, with D possibly being TRBD1 or TRBD2 (5 bases each). Germline CDR1 MNHEY, CDR2 SVGAGI. This CDR3 has 15 amino acids. V was clipped by 5 bases and J by 0 bases, with 12 bases between them. CDR3 residues: CASSLGTGSTDTQYF. CDR3 in DNA: TGTGCCAGCAGTCTCGGGACGGGAAGCACAGATACGCAGTATTTT.

Regarding this clone: A much larger clone lies one base from this, so it may be a read error. The chain recombines TRBV11-3 with TRBJ2-2; D perhaps matches TRBD1 (6 bases). CDR1 and CDR2 from the germline V gene are SGHNT and YENEEA. Trimming cost V 4 bases and J 3 bases, with 6 bases left between them. The CDR3 consists of 13 residues. Written as DNA, the CDR3 is TGTGCCAGCAGCTCAGGGGACACCGGGGAGCTGTTTTTT. Its translation is CASSSGDTGELFF.

As for this clone: A far larger clone differs by one base, so this is likely a read error. Other DNA sequences within the sample encode an identical CDR3. V usage is TRBV28 and J usage is TRBJ1-5, with D possibly TRBD1 on 6 matching bases. Trimming stripped 10 bases from V and 7 bases from J, with 20 bases between. CDR3 length: 14 residues. CDR1 MDHEN and CDR2 SYDVKM come from the germline V gene. CDR3 protein: CANTWTDFNQPQHF. CDR3 in DNA: TGTGCCAACACGTGGACAGACTTCAACCAGCCCCAGCATTTT.

This clone was seen more than once but under ten times. The rearrangement joins TRBV25-1 to TRBJ1-1; tentatively, D is TRBD1 (6 bases). V was trimmed by 4 bases and J by 1 base, leaving 13 bases between them. The length of the CDR3 is 15 residues. Germline V gene data show CDR1 as MGHDK and CDR2 as SYGVNS. This CDR3 reads CASSAAGDGNTEAFF. CDR3 nucleotides: TGTGCCAGCAGTGCGGCAGGGGACGGGAACACTGAAGCTTTCTTT.

This clone showed up just a few times. The chain has TRBV28 and TRBJ2-4; D may be TRBD2 (6 bases). The CDR3 runs to 17 residues. Germline V lookup: CDR1 MDHEN, CDR2 SYDVKM. V was trimmed by 6 bases and J by 3 bases, leaving 21 bases between them. CDR3 sequence: CASSQSDGGWGKNIQYF. The CDR3 DNA reads as TGTGCCAGCAGCCAATCAGACGGGGGATGGGGCAAAAACATTCAGTACTTC.

The table lists this clone with a count of one. The CDR3 region is CASSQGLAGVSNEQFF. In nucleotides, the CDR3 is TGTGCCAGCAGCCAGGGACTAGCGGGAGTAAGCAATGAGCAGTTCTTC. The V and J genes are TRBV5-6 and TRBJ2-1; 14 nucleotides line up with TRBD2. The V and J ends lost 4 bases and 6 bases, in that order; junction bases with no gene match: 6. Germline loops: CDR1 SGHDT, CDR2 YYEEEE. The CDR3 length is 16 residues.

The chain has TRBV5-5 and TRBJ2-7; 10 bases are a match to TRBD2. Trimming at V came to 2 bases and at J to 6 bases, leaving 5 bases not matched to a gene. In germline, CDR1 is SGHKS, CDR2 YYEKEE (reference sequence). The CDR3 loop spans 14 amino acids. The CDR3 bases are TGTGCCAGCAGCTTCGCTAGCGGGAGAAGCGAGCAGTACTTC. It specifies CASSFASGRSEQYF.

This clone has a handful of counts. The chain links TRBV25-1 to TRBJ2-7; 14 positions match TRBD2. Germline CDR1 MGHDK, CDR2 SYGVNS. Germline trimming cut 2 bases from V and 6 bases from J; bases unmatched to any gene: 6. The CDR3 extends over 16 amino acids. This CDR3 reads CASSEGTSGSLAEQYF. The CDR3 nucleotides read TGTGCCAGCAGTGAAGGGACTAGCGGGAGTCTTGCCGAGCAGTACTTC.

The genes are TRBV2 and TRBJ2-7; D tentatively reads TRBD1 or TRBD2 (5 bases each). Trimming cost V 8 bases and J 3 bases, with 17 bases left between them. The CDR3 totals 14 residues. Germline CDR1 reads SNHLY; CDR2 reads FYNNEI. The CDR3 reads CASLFGPGRYEQYF. CDR3 nucleotides: TGTGCCAGCCTCTTCGGACCGGGACGCTACGAGCAGTACTTC.

The J gene is TRBJ2-2, the V gene TRBV11-3, with 7 nucleotides matching TRBD2. The CDR3 is 17 residues long. The V and J ends lost 0 bases and 1 base, in that order; junction bases with no gene match: 5. The germline CDR1 and CDR2 sequences are SGHNT and YENEEA. The CDR3 DNA follows: TGTGCCAGCAGCTTAGATCGAGAGCGGGAGAACACCGGGGAGCTGTTTTTT. Translated, it gives CASSLDRERENTGELFF. Together with reference TRBV11-3 and TRBJ2-2, the CDR3 gives the full variable domain: EAGVVQSPRYKIIEKKQPVAFWCNPISGHNTLYWYLQNLGQGPELLIRYENEEAVDDSQLPKDRFSAERLKGVDSTLKIQPAELGDSAVYLCASSLDRERENTGELFFGEGSRLTVL.